The 32 T cell receptor beta chains presented below share a single source sample, sequenced in a study of blood T cell repertoires in COVID-19. Method: immunoSEQ multiplex PCR; TCRdb's copy keeps in-frame clones and lacks some. The table lists around 35,000 clones, 90% of them singletons. Sequenced: peripheral blood. All receptors come from a human donor in a cohort sampled during active COVID-19.

The chain combines TRBV6-5 with TRBJ2-7; TRBD2 aligns across 7 bases. CDR1 and CDR2 from the germline V gene are MNHEY and SVGAGI. This CDR3 contains 14 residues. J lost 3 bases, V lost 6 bases, and 8 bases had no gene match. The CDR3 is CASRRASGNYEQYF. The DNA for the CDR3 is TGTGCCAGCAGACGGGCTAGCGGAAACTACGAGCAGTACTTC.

J is TRBJ2-7 and V is TRBV28, with D perhaps matching TRBD1 (6 bases). The V and J ends lost 9 bases and 0 bases respectively, with 15 bases between them. Germline V lookup: CDR1 MDHEN, CDR2 SYDVKM. The CDR3 sequence is 14 residues long. CDR3 DNA sequence: TGTGCCAGTCGCGGGCAGGGGAGCTCCTACGAGCAGTACTTC. Its protein is CASRGQGSSYEQYF.

The J gene is TRBJ1-1, the V gene TRBV28, with D possibly TRBD1 on 6 matching bases. This CDR3 has 14 residues. V lost 4 bases and J 4 bases, leaving 13 bases between the germline ends. Germline V gene sequence: CDR1 MDHEN, CDR2 SYDVKM. As DNA, the CDR3 is TGTGCCAGCAGTTCGGGACACTGGGGCACTGAAGCTTTCTTT. Its translation: CASSSGHWGTEAFF.

V is TRBV30 and J is TRBJ1-2; the match to TRBD1 covers 8 bases. The trim removed 1 base at V and 9 bases at J, leaving 4 bases unmatched. Per germline, CDR1 GTSNPN and CDR2 SVGIG (reference sequence). The CDR3 spans 12 residues. The chain's CDR3 is CAWSEQGDSYTF. DNA of the CDR3: TGTGCCTGGAGTGAACAGGGGGATAGCTACACCTTC. Full variable domain (outside the CDR3, taken from reference TRBV30 and TRBJ1-2): SQTIHQWPATLVQPVGSPLSLECTVEGTSNPNLYWYRQAAGRGLQLLFYSVGIGQISSEVPQNLSASRPQDRQFILSSKKLLLSDSGFYLCAWSEQGDSYTFGSGTRLTVV.

The rearrangement joins TRBV30 to TRBJ2-1, with TRBD2 matching 12 bases. This CDR3 is built from 20 residues. CDR1 is GTSNPN, CDR2 SVGIG, per germline (reference sequence). Trimming took 0 bases from V and 3 from J; bases not matched to a gene: 15. The CDR3 spells CAWSVRRTSGNSQIYNEQFF. The CDR3 nucleotides are TGTGCCTGGAGTGTACGAAGGACTAGCGGGAACTCCCAAATCTACAATGAGCAGTTCTTC.

The V and J genes are TRBV19 and TRBJ1-3, with D uncertain. Germline loops: CDR1 LNHDA, CDR2 SQIVND (reference sequence). Trimming left V 10 bases short and J 0 bases short, with 13 bases between. CDR3 size: 14 residues. This chain's CDR3 is CATHPADSGNTIYF. DNA of the CDR3: TGTGCCACCCACCCCGCGGACTCTGGAAACACCATATATTTT.

The J gene is TRBJ2-5, the V gene TRBV6-1; D is possibly TRBD2 (5 bases). The CDR3 consists of 14 residues. Trimming took off 1 base at V and 5 bases at J, with 11 bases between the two ends. CDR1 and CDR2 (germline): MNHNS, SASEGT. CDR3 coding DNA: TGTGCCAGCAGTGAAGGGCAGCCGGGGGAGACCCAGTACTTC. This translates into CASSEGQPGETQYF.

This clone was detected only a few times. This chain joins TRBV4-2 and TRBJ1-4; 10 nucleotides match TRBD1. V shed 1 base, J shed 6 bases, and the junction held 5 bases outside the gene matches. The germline gives CDR1 LGHNA, CDR2 YNFKEQ. The CDR3 has 16 residues. The CDR3 loop is CASSQGTGTGDEKLFF. CDR3 DNA sequence: TGTGCCAGCAGCCAAGGGACCGGGACAGGGGATGAAAAACTGTTTTTT.

As to this clone: At one boundary the junction diverges from the germline segment, which might be a read error. The chain couples TRBV5-5 to TRBJ2-7; D perhaps matches TRBD2 (5 bases). There are 15 residues in the CDR3. Germline V gene sequence: CDR1 SGHKS, CDR2 YYEKEE (reference sequence). The CDR3 nucleotides are TGTGCCAGCAGCTTAGCGGTAACCTCCTCCTCCGAGCAGTACTTC. It yields the protein CASSLAVTSSSEQYF.

The V call is TRBV10-3, the J call TRBJ2-7; perhaps TRBD1 as D (6 bases). This CDR3 is 17 amino acids long. V was cut by 3 bases and J by 0 bases, with 18 bases left in between. Germline V gives CDR1 ENHRY, CDR2 SYGVKD. The CDR3 coding sequence is TGTGCCATCAGTGATAGCCCGAGGTCACAGGGCTCCTACGAGCAGTACTTC. It specifies CAISDSPRSQGSYEQYF.

V usage is TRBV2 and J usage is TRBJ2-1; 16 bases match TRBD2. With V trimmed by 8 bases and J by 7 bases, 8 bases remained unmatched. Germline CDR1 SNHLY, CDR2 FYNNEI. The CDR3 has 16 amino acids. The CDR3 DNA reads TGTGCCAGCGCCTCGGGACTAGCGGGAGGGGGGAATGAGCAGTTCTTC. Residues: CASASGLAGGGNEQFF. The full variable domain, completed using reference TRBV2 and TRBJ2-1, is EPEVTQTPSHQVTQMGQEVILRCVPISNHLYFYWYRQILGQKVEFLVSFYNNEISEKSEIFDDQFSVERPDGSNFTLKIRSTKLEDSAMYFCASASGLAGGGNEQFFGPGTRLTVL.

This chain uses TRBV7-2 with TRBJ2-7, with 7 bases lining up with TRBD1. The CDR3 contains 14 residues. Germline CDR1 is SGHTA and CDR2 is FQGNSA. J lost 4 bases, V lost 8 bases, and 11 bases had no gene match. CDR3 sequence reads: CASLGGRDSYEQYF. As DNA, the CDR3 is TGTGCCAGCCTAGGGGGCCGTGACTCGTACGAGCAGTACTTC. Drawing the rest from reference TRBV7-2 and TRBJ2-7, the complete variable domain is GAGVSQSPSNKVTEKGKDVELRCDPISGHTALYWYRQSLGQGLEFLIYFQGNSAPDKSGLPSDRFSAERTGGSVSTLTIQRTQQEDSAVYLCASLGGRDSYEQYFGPGTRLTVT.

This clone was observed a single time. This chain uses TRBV5-6 with TRBJ2-1, with 11 bases fitting TRBD2. The trim removed 1 base at V and 0 bases at J, leaving 9 bases unmatched. The V gene's germline CDR1 is SGHDT and CDR2 YYEEEE. CDR3 length equals 19 residues. CDR3 region: CASSLMLAGGPTSYNEQFF. The CDR3 DNA is TGTGCCAGCAGCTTGATGCTAGCGGGAGGCCCAACCTCCTACAATGAGCAGTTCTTC.

This clone has just one count. The chain uses TRBV9 and TRBJ2-7; 11 bases fit TRBD2. Germline V CDR1 and CDR2: SGDLS, YYNGEE. V trimming: 4 bases; J trimming: 2 bases; junction bases outside the gene matches: 2. The CDR3 covers 14 residues. In DNA, the CDR3 is TGTGCCAGCAGCTTTAGCGGGAGGGCCTACGAGCAGTACTTC. Protein: CASSFSGRAYEQYF.

This chain connects TRBV27 to TRBJ2-7, with D perhaps matching TRBD2 (8 bases). The germline V gene encodes CDR1 MNHEY and CDR2 SMNVEV (reference sequence). V was clipped by 5 bases and J by 7 bases, with 24 bases between them. The CDR3 length is 16 residues. The CDR3 is CASSPQGGGGTGEQYF. The DNA for the CDR3 is TGTGCCAGCAGTCCCCAGGGGGGCGGGGGGACTGGGGAGCAGTACTTC.

The chain joins TRBV6-2 or TRBV6-3 to TRBJ1-5; D is unclear. The germline V gene encodes CDR1 MNHEY and CDR2 SVGEGT. There are 12 residues in the CDR3. V lost 2 bases to trimming and J lost 7 bases, with 6 bases between them. The CDR3 DNA reads as TGTGCCAGCAGTTACGGGAGGCAGCCCCAGCATTTT. This gives the protein CASSYGRQPQHF.

This clone was seen once. V gene TRBV28 combines with J gene TRBJ2-1; 10 bases are a match to TRBD2. This CDR3 region has 19 residues. The germline V gene has CDR1 MDHEN and CDR2 SYDVKM. V trimming: 1 base; J trimming: 0 bases; junction bases outside the gene matches: 9. CDR3 in DNA: TGTGCCAGCAGTTTATCAACTCTAGCGGGGGCCTTCTCCTACAATGAGCAGTTCTTC. This translates into CASSLSTLAGAFSYNEQFF.

The gene calls are TRBV18 and TRBJ2-6; tentative D call: TRBD1 (5 bases). V was clipped by 6 bases and J by 1 base, with 10 bases between them. The CDR3 runs to 15 residues. CDR1 KGHSH and CDR2 LQKENI come from the germline V gene. DNA for the CDR3: TGTGCCAGCTCCCCAAACAGGTCTGGGGCCAACGTCCTGACTTTC. As protein: CASSPNRSGANVLTF. The whole variable domain, filled in from reference TRBV18 and TRBJ2-6, reads NAGVMQNPRHLVRRRGQEARLRCSPMKGHSHVYWYRQLPEEGLKFMVYLQKENIIDESGMPKERFSAEFPKEGPSILRIQQVVRGDSAAYFCASSPNRSGANVLTFGAGSRLTVL.

CDR3 coding DNA: TGTGCCAGCAGCGTAGAAACAGAGCCCATCGATGGCTACACCTTC. Amino acids: CASSVETEPIDGYTF. The chain employs TRBV9 and TRBJ1-2; D is unresolved. The V gene lost 0 bases and the J gene lost 6 bases, with 15 bases spanning the gap. Germline assignment: CDR1 SGDLS and CDR2 YYNGEE. This CDR3 has 15 residues.

This sequence joins TRBV7-2 and TRBJ1-5; D possibly corresponds to TRBD1 (6 bases). The CDR3 loop spans 15 amino acids. V gave up 5 bases and J gave up 5 bases, with 16 bases separating them. Germline V gene sequence: CDR1 SGHTA, CDR2 FQGNSA. In DNA form, the CDR3 reads TGTGCCAGCAGCCACGGGACACTCGGGCATCAGCCCCAGCATTTT. Protein product: CASSHGTLGHQPQHF.

On this clone itself: The same CDR3 can be traced to other DNA sequences in this sample. The rearrangement joins TRBV19 to TRBJ1-1; D is possibly TRBD1 (5 bases). V gave up 3 bases and J gave up 2 bases, with 7 bases separating them. The CDR3 contains 13 residues. The germline V gene has CDR1 LNHDA and CDR2 SQIVND (reference sequence). CDR3 sequence reads: CASSIGGNTEAFF. The CDR3 coding sequence is TGTGCCAGTAGTATCGGGGGAAACACTGAAGCTTTCTTT. The whole variable domain, filled in from reference TRBV19 and TRBJ1-1, reads DGGITQSPKYLFRKEGQNVTLSCEQNLNHDAMYWYRQDPGQGLRLIYYSQIVNDFQKGDIAEGYSVSREKKESFPLTVTSAQKNPTAFYLCASSIGGNTEAFFGQGTRLTVV.

This chain links TRBV9 with TRBJ2-1; a weak D match, TRBD1 (5 bases). Germline CDR1 is SGDLS and CDR2 is YYNGEE. V gave up 3 bases and J gave up 9 bases, with 13 bases separating them. The CDR3 is 13 residues long. Here the CDR3 reads CASSAGLGVEQFF. DNA of the CDR3: TGTGCCAGCAGCGCAGGGCTTGGAGTTGAGCAGTTCTTC.

This chain connects TRBV24-1 to TRBJ2-5; TRBD1 matches at 8 bases. Germline lookup yields CDR1 KGHDR and CDR2 SFDVKD. The length of the CDR3 is 15 residues. The V gene end was trimmed by 3 bases and the J gene end by 5 bases; junction bases not matched to a gene: 7. CDR3 DNA: TGTGCCACCAGTGATCCCCAGGGGGCAGGGGAGACCCAGTACTTC. Translating gives CATSDPQGAGETQYF.

The rearrangement uses TRBV7-9 and TRBJ2-7; 11 nucleotides align to TRBD2. Trimming cost V 3 bases and J 12 bases; bases outside gene matches: 13. The CDR3 covers 15 residues. Germline CDR1 SEHNR, CDR2 FQNEAQ (reference sequence). CDR3 sequence reads: CASSFAGTSGSFPYF. In nucleotides, the CDR3 is TGTGCCAGCAGCTTTGCAGGTACTAGCGGGAGTTTTCCGTACTTC.

The V gene is TRBV5-1, the J gene TRBJ2-1, with D hard to call. The CDR3 runs 13 residues. V was cut by 4 bases and J by 9 bases, with 14 bases left in between. Germline V CDR1 and CDR2: SGHRS, YFSETQ. The CDR3 coding sequence is TGCGCCAGCAGCATACTTCGGTCGGGTGAGCAGTTCTTC. Its protein is CASSILRSGEQFF.

This clone was counted once. The V gene is TRBV27, the J gene TRBJ2-2; 8 bases are shared with TRBD2. V shed 4 bases and J 6 bases; nucleotides not matched to a gene: 7. The CDR3 spans 15 residues. Per germline, CDR1 MNHEY and CDR2 SMNVEV (reference sequence). This CDR3 is CASSYSGSWAGELFF. CDR3 nucleotide sequence: TGTGCCAGCAGTTACAGCGGGAGCTGGGCCGGGGAGCTGTTTTTT.

This clone was counted a single time. The V and J genes are TRBV19 and TRBJ2-7; 7 bases agree with TRBD1. J was trimmed by 3 bases and V by 3 bases; bases with no gene match: 8. This CDR3 spans 15 amino acids. Germline-derived CDR1 and CDR2 are LNHDA and SQIVND (reference sequence). CDR3 residues: CASSIGGQLSYEQYF. In DNA, the CDR3 is TGTGCCAGTAGTATTGGGGGACAGTTGAGCTACGAGCAGTACTTC.

V and J are TRBV4-1 and TRBJ2-7; D is possibly TRBD2 (5 bases). Trimming took 0 bases from V and 4 from J, leaving 16 bases between them. Germline V gene lookup returns CDR1 MGHRA and CDR2 YSYEKL. The CDR3 has 16 amino acids. The CDR3 sequence is CASSQDKEEGGYEQYF. CDR3 DNA sequence: TGCGCCAGCAGCCAAGATAAGGAAGAGGGCGGTTACGAGCAGTACTTC.

This chain links TRBV7-8 with TRBJ2-4; TRBD2 agrees at 13 bases. CDR1 is SGHVS, CDR2 FQNEAQ, per germline. The V segment lost 4 bases and the J segment 15 bases; nucleotides outside the gene matches: 21. This CDR3 has 18 residues. CDR3 protein: CASSSRGRGTSGILRLYF. In DNA form, the CDR3 reads TGTGCCAGCAGCTCCAGGGGGAGGGGGACTAGCGGGATTCTTCGCCTGTACTTC.

The chain employs TRBV12-3 or TRBV12-4 and TRBJ1-1, with D hard to call. The CDR3 totals 13 residues. The V gene lost 4 bases and the J gene lost 4 bases, with 10 bases spanning the gap. As DNA, the CDR3 is TGTGCCAGCAGTTCGACACTGAGCACTGAAGCTTTCTTT. It translates to CASSSTLSTEAFF.

The chain carries TRBV9 and TRBJ2-3, with 7 nucleotides matching TRBD1. Germline trimming cut 3 bases from V and 4 bases from J; bases unmatched to any gene: 5. The CDR3 contains 14 residues. Germline CDR1 reads SGDLS; CDR2 reads YYNGEE. The CDR3 DNA is TGTGCCAGCAGCGGTACAGGGGTCCCAGATACGCAGTATTTT. Translated, it gives CASSGTGVPDTQYF.

The gene calls are TRBV7-2 and TRBJ2-7, with D maybe TRBD2 (5 bases). Trimming removed 1 base at V and 4 bases at J, with 11 bases between. The CDR3 length is 14 residues. Per the germline V gene, CDR1 is SGHTA and CDR2 is FQGNSA. The CDR3 DNA sequence: TGTGCCAGCAGCTTAGGGATCGGGATATACGAGCAGTACTTC. The encoded protein is CASSLGIGIYEQYF.